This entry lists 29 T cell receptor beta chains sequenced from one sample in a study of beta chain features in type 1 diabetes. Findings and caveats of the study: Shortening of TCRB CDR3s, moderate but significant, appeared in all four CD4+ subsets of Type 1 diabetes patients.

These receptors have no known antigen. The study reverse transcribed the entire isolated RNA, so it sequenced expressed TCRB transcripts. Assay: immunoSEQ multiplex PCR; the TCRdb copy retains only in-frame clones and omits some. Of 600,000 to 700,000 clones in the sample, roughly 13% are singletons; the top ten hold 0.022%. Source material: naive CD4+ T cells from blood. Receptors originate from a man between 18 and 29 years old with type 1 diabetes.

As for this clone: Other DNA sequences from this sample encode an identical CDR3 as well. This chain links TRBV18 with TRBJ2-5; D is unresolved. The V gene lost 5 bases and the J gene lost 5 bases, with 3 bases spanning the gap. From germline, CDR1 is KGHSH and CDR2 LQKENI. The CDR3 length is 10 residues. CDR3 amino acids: CASSGETQYF. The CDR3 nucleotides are TGTGCCAGCTCAGGCGAGACCCAGTACTTC. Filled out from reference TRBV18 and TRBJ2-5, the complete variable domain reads NAGVMQNPRHLVRRRGQEARLRCSPMKGHSHVYWYRQLPEEGLKFMVYLQKENIIDESGMPKERFSAEFPKEGPSILRIQQVVRGDSAAYFCASSGETQYFGPGTRLLVL.

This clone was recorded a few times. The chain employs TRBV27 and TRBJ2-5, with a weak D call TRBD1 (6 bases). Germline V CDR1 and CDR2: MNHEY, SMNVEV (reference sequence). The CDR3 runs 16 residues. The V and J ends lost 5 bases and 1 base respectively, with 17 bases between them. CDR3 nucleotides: TGTGCCAGCAGTGGGCCGGGACACCCGACCCAAGAGACCCAGTACTTC. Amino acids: CASSGPGHPTQETQYF.

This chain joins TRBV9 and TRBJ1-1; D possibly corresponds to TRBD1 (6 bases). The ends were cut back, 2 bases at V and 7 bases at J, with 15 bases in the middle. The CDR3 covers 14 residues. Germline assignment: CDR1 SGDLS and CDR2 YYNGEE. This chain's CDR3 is CASSVSTGNREAFF. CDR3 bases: TGTGCCAGCAGCGTTTCGACAGGCAATCGTGAAGCTTTCTTT.

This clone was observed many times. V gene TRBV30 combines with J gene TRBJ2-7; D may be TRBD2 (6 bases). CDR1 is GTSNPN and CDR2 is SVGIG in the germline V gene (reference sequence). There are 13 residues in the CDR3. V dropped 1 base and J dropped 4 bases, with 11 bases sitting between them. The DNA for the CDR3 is TGTGCCTGGAGTGCCGGGACTTCGTACGAGCAGTACTTC. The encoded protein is CAWSAGTSYEQYF.

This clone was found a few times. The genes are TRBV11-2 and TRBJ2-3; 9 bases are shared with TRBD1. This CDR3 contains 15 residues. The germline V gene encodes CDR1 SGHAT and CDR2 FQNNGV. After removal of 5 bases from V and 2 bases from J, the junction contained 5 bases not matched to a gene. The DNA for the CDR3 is TGTGCCAGCAGCACACAGGGGGCCACCACAGATACGCAGTATTTT. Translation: CASSTQGATTDTQYF.

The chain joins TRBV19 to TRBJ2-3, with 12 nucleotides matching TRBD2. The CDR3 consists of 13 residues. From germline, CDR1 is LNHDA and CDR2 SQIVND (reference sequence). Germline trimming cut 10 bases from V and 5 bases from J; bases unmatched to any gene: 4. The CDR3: CATTSGGRDTQYF. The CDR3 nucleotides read TGTGCCACAACTAGCGGGGGGAGAGATACGCAGTATTTT.

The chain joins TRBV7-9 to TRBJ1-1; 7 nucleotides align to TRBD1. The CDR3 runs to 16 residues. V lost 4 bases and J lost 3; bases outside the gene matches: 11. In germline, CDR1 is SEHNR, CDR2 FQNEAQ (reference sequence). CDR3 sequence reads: CASSSRQGGFDTEAFF. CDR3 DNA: TGTGCCAGCAGCTCCCGACAGGGAGGGTTTGACACTGAAGCTTTCTTT.

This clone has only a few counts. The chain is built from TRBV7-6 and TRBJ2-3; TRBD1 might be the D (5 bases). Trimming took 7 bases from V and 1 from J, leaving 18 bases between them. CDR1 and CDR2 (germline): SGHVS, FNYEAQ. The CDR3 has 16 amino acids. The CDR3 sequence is CASTLRGNFGTDTQYF. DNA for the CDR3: TGTGCCAGCACCCTTAGGGGAAATTTTGGCACAGATACGCAGTATTTT.

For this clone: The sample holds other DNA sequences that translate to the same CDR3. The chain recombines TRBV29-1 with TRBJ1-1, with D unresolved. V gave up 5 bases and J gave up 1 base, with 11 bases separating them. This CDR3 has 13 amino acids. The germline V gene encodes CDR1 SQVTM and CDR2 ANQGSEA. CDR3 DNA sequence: TGCAGCGTTTTAAAGGGAGGGAACACTGAAGCTTTCTTT. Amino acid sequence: CSVLKGGNTEAFF.

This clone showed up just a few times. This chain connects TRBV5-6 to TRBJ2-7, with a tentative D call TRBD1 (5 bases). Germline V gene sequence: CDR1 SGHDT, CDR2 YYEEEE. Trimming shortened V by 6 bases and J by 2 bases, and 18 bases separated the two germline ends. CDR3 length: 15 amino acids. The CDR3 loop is CASTWGSQGAYEQYF. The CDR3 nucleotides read TGTGCCAGCACCTGGGGCTCTCAAGGAGCCTACGAGCAGTACTTC.

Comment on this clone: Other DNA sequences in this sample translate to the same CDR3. CDR3 sequence: CAWAFFRLARVSGANVLTF. The CDR3, as DNA: TGTGCCTGGGCCTTTTTTAGGCTAGCGAGGGTTTCTGGGGCCAACGTCCTGACTTTC. The chain combines TRBV30 with TRBJ2-6, with D possibly TRBD2 on 6 matching bases. CDR1 is GTSNPN, CDR2 SVGIG, per germline (reference sequence). The V gene lost 5 bases and the J gene lost 1 base, with 24 bases spanning the gap. The CDR3 is 19 amino acids.

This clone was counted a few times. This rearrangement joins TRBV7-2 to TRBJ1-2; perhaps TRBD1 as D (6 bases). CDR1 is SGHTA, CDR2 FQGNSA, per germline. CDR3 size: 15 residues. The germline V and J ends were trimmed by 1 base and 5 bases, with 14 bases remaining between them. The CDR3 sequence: CASSLEGHLLYGYTF. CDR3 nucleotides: TGTGCCAGCAGCTTAGAGGGACACCTGCTTTATGGCTACACCTTC.

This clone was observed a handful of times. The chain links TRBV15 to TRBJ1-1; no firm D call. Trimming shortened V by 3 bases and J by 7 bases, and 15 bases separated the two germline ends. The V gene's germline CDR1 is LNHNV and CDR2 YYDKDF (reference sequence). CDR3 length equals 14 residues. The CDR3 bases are TGTGCCACCAGCAGCGGTGAGACACGGTATGAAGCTTTCTTT. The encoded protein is CATSSGETRYEAFF. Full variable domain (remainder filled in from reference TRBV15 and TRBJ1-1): DAMVIQNPRYQVTQFGKPVTLSCSQTLNHNVMYWYQQKSSQAPKLLFHYYDKDFNNEADTPDNFQSRRPNTSFCFLDIRSPGLGDTAMYLCATSSGETRYEAFFGQGTRLTVV.

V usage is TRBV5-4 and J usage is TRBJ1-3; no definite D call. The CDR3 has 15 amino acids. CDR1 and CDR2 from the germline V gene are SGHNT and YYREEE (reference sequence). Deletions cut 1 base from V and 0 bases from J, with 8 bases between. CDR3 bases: TGTGCCAGCAGCTTGTATCCAGCCTCTGGAAACACCATATATTTT. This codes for CASSLYPASGNTIYF.

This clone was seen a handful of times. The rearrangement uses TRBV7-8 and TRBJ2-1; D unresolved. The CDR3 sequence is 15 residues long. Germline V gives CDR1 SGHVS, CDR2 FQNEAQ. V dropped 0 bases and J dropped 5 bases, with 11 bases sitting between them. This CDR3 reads CASSLADRADNEQFF. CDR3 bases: TGTGCCAGCAGCTTAGCGGACCGGGCAGACAATGAGCAGTTCTTC.

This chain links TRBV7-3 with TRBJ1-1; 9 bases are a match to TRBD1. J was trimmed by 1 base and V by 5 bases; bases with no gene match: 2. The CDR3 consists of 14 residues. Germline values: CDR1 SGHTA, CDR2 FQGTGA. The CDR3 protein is CASSQQGANTEAFF. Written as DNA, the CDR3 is TGTGCCAGCAGCCAACAGGGGGCGAACACTGAAGCTTTCTTT.

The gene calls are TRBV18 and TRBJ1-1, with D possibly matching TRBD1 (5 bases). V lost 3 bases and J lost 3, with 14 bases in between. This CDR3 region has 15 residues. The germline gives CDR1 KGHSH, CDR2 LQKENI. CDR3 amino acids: CASSPAGAQDTEAFF. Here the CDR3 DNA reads TGTGCCAGCTCACCCGCCGGGGCCCAGGACACTGAAGCTTTCTTT.

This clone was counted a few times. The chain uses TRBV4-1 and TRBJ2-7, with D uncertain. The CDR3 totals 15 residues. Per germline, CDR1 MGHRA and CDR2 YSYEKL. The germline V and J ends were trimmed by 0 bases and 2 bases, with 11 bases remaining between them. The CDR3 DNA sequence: TGCGCCAGCAGCCAAGATTTACCAGCCACCTACGAGCAGTACTTC. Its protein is CASSQDLPATYEQYF.

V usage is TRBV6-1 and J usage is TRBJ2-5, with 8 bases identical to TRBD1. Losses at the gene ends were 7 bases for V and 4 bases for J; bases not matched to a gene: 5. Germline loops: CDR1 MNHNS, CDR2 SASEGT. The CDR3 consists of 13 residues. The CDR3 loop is CASTKTGAETQYF. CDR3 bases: TGTGCCAGCACCAAGACAGGGGCAGAGACCCAGTACTTC.

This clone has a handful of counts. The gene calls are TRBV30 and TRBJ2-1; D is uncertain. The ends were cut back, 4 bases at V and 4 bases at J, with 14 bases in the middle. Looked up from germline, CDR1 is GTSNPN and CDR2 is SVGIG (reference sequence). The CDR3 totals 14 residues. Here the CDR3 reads CAWMSELGYNEQFF. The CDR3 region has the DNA TGTGCCTGGATGTCGGAGCTAGGGTACAATGAGCAGTTCTTC.

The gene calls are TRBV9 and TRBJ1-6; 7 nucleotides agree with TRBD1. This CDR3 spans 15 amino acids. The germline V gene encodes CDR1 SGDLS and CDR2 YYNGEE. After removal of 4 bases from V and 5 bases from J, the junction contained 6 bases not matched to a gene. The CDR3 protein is CASSLGGANNSPLHF. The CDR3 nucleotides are TGTGCCAGCAGCCTAGGGGGCGCCAATAATTCACCCCTCCACTTT.

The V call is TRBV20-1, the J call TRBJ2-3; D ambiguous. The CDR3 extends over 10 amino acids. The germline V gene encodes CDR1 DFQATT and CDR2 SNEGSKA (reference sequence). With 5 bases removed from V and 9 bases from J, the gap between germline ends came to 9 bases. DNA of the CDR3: TGCAGTGCTCTGATAGGGACGCAGTATTTT. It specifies CSALIGTQYF.

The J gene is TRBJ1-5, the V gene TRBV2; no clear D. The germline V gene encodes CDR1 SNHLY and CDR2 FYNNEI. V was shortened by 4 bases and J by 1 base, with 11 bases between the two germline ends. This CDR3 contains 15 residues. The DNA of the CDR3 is TGTGCCAGCAGTGGTACCGCGGGCAGCAATCAGCCCCAGCATTTT. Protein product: CASSGTAGSNQPQHF.

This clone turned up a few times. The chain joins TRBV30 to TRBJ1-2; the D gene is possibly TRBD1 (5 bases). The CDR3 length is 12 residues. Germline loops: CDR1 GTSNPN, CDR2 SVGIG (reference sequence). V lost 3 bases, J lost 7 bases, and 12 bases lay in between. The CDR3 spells CAWSRVAAGYTF. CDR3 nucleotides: TGTGCCTGGAGCAGGGTGGCTGCTGGCTACACCTTC.

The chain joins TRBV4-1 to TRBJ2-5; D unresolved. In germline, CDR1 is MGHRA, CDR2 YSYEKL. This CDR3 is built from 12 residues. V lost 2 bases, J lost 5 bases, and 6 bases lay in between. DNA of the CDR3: TGCGCCAGCAGCCAACTAGGGGAGACCCAGTACTTC. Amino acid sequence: CASSQLGETQYF.

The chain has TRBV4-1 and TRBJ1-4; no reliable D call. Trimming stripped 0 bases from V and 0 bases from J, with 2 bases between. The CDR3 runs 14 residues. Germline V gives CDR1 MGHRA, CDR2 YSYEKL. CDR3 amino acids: CASSQDPTNEKLFF. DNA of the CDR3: TGCGCCAGCAGCCAAGACCCAACTAATGAAAAACTGTTTTTT.

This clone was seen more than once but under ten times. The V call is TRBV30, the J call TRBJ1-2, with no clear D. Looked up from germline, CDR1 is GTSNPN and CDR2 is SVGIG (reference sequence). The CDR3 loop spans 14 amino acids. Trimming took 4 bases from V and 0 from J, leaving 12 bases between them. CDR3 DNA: TGTGCCTGGACCCCGGGGTCTACTAACTATGGCTACACCTTC. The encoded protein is CAWTPGSTNYGYTF.

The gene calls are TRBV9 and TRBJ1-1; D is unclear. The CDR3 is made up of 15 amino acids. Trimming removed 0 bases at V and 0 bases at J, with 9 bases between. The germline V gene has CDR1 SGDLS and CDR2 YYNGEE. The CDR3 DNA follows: TGTGCCAGCAGCGTAGTATCGACCGTGAACACTGAAGCTTTCTTT. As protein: CASSVVSTVNTEAFF. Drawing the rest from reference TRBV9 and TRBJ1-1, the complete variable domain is DSGVTQTPKHLITATGQRVTLRCSPRSGDLSVYWYQQSLDQGLQFLIQYYNGEERAKGNILERFSAQQFPDLHSELNLSSLELGDSALYFCASSVVSTVNTEAFFGQGTRLTVV.

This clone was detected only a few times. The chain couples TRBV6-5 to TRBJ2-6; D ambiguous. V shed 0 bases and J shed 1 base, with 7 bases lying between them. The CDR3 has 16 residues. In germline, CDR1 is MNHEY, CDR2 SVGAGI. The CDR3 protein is CASSYSKRSGANVLTF. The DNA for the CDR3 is TGTGCCAGCAGTTACTCGAAAAGGTCTGGGGCCAACGTCCTGACTTTC.